These 23 T cell receptor beta chains were sequenced from one sample in a study of OX40 agonist ivuxolimab in advanced cancers. TCRdb's copy holds only in-frame clones and misses some; the assay was immunoSEQ multiplex PCR. The table includes about 98,000 clones, about 88% detected once. This specimen consisted of CD4+ or CD8+ T cells sorted from blood, obtained in a trial of the OX40 agonist ivuxolimab. The receptors here all came from an adult with an advanced solid tumor such as melanoma, head and neck, liver or kidney cancer.

This clone is a singleton in its sample. This chain links TRBV10-1 with TRBJ2-7; D is undetermined. V dropped 9 bases and J dropped 0 bases, with 24 bases sitting between them. The CDR3 covers 17 residues. Germline V gene sequence: CDR1 WNHNN, CDR2 SYGVQD (reference sequence). CDR3: CASLGFSPPRASYEQYV. DNA of the CDR3: TGCGCCAGTCTAGGGTTCTCCCCCCCCCGAGCCTCCTACGAGCAGTACGTC.

About this clone: The sample carries other DNA sequences with the same CDR3. The chain carries TRBV18 and TRBJ2-1, with D tentatively TRBD2 (5 bases). This CDR3 region has 14 residues. V lost 5 bases and J 5 bases, leaving 13 bases between the germline ends. The germline gives CDR1 KGHSH, CDR2 LQKENI. This CDR3 is CASSFSSGNNEQFF. CDR3 coding DNA: TGTGCCAGCTCATTTTCTTCGGGAAACAATGAGCAGTTCTTC.

This sequence joins TRBV7-3 and TRBJ1-6; the D gene is possibly TRBD1 (5 bases). Germline CDR1 and CDR2: SGHTA and FQGTGA. The CDR3 runs to 15 residues. The V end was cut by 2 bases, the J end by 8 bases, with 13 bases between. The CDR3 protein is CASSLLPGRDSPLHF. The CDR3 nucleotides are TGTGCCAGCAGCTTATTACCGGGACGGGATTCACCCCTCCACTTT. The entire variable domain, with the rest obtained from reference TRBV7-3 and TRBJ1-6, is as follows: GAGVSQTPSNKVTEKGKYVELRCDPISGHTALYWYRQSLGQGPEFLIYFQGTGAADDSGLPNDRFFAVRPEGSVSTLKIQRTERGDSAVYLCASSLLPGRDSPLHFGNGTRLTVT.

This clone came up once. The rearrangement links TRBV6-5 to TRBJ1-5; a possible D gene is TRBD1 (5 bases). The CDR3 is 14 residues long. V lost 6 bases, J lost 9 bases, and 18 bases lay in between. The germline gives CDR1 MNHEY, CDR2 SVGAGI. The CDR3 sequence: CASRAGPVSRPQHF. CDR3 in DNA: TGTGCCAGCAGAGCGGGACCGGTCAGTCGGCCCCAGCATTTT.

The chain combines TRBV7-8 with TRBJ2-5; D perhaps matches TRBD1 (7 bases). The CDR3 spans 14 residues. Trimming left V 5 bases short and J 1 base short, with 11 bases between. In germline, CDR1 is SGHVS, CDR2 FQNEAQ. The CDR3 loop reads CASSRGTVQETQYF. CDR3 coding DNA: TGTGCCAGCAGCCGGGGGACAGTCCAAGAGACCCAGTACTTC.

The chain uses TRBV27 and TRBJ2-7, with D possibly called TRBD1 or TRBD2 (5 bases each). CDR3 length: 13 amino acids. V lost 5 bases to trimming and J lost 3 bases, with 11 bases between them. CDR1 is MNHEY, CDR2 SMNVEV, per germline (reference sequence). CDR3 DNA: TGTGCCAGCAGTGTCCGTGGGGGCTACGAGCAGTACTTC. Protein sequence: CASSVRGGYEQYF.

This clone was detected only a few times. V is TRBV9 and J is TRBJ2-5, with TRBD1 as a possible D gene (5 bases). Germline V CDR1 and CDR2: SGDLS, YYNGEE. The CDR3 loop spans 14 amino acids. The V and J ends lost 4 bases and 3 bases respectively, with 13 bases between them. The CDR3, as DNA: TGTGCCAGCAGCTCGCGGACATCGAAAGAGACCCAGTACTTC. Amino acids: CASSSRTSKETQYF.

The V gene is TRBV6-5, the J gene TRBJ2-3; tentatively, D is TRBD1 or TRBD2 (5 bases each). This CDR3 has 16 residues. Germline V gene data show CDR1 as MNHEY and CDR2 as SVGAGI. The germline V and J ends were trimmed by 0 bases and 10 bases, with 20 bases remaining between them. DNA for the CDR3: TGTGCCAGCAGTTACTCAGGTCCCCGATCGGGGCGGGCGCAGTATTTT. Protein product: CASSYSGPRSGRAQYF.

The V and J genes are TRBV6-6 and TRBJ1-1; D gene ambiguous. CDR1 MNHNY and CDR2 SVGAGI come from the germline V gene (reference sequence). The length of the CDR3 is 14 residues. Trimming stripped 6 bases from V and 1 base from J, with 12 bases between. CDR3 protein: CASSPHMENTEAFF. The CDR3 nucleotides read TGTGCCAGCAGCCCGCATATGGAGAACACTGAAGCTTTCTTT.

The rearrangement uses TRBV28 and TRBJ1-1; D possibly corresponds to TRBD1 (5 bases). The CDR3 is 14 residues long. Germline CDR1 MDHEN, CDR2 SYDVKM. With 2 bases removed from V and 1 base from J, the gap between germline ends came to 8 bases. CDR3 region: CASSLRDSNTEAFF. CDR3 nucleotide sequence: TGTGCCAGCAGTTTAAGGGACTCGAACACTGAAGCTTTCTTT.

The rearrangement uses TRBV7-9 and TRBJ1-1; 8 positions agree with TRBD1. Germline values: CDR1 SEHNR, CDR2 FQNEAQ (reference sequence). The CDR3 length is 12 residues. V trimming: 5 bases; J trimming: 11 bases; junction bases outside the gene matches: 7. As DNA, the CDR3 is TGTGCCAGCAGCGACAGGGGTGAGGATGCTTTCTTT. Protein product: CASSDRGEDAFF.

The V and J genes are TRBV28 and TRBJ2-4; D is unclear. The germline CDR1 and CDR2 sequences are MDHEN and SYDVKM. V lost 6 bases to trimming and J lost 0 bases, with 9 bases between them. The CDR3 is made up of 14 amino acids. The CDR3: CASSSQVAKNIQYF. The CDR3 DNA reads as TGTGCCAGCAGCTCCCAGGTAGCCAAAAACATTCAGTACTTC.

V and J are TRBV30 and TRBJ2-2; no firm D call. The CDR3 has 15 amino acids. Per germline, CDR1 GTSNPN and CDR2 SVGIG (reference sequence). V was shortened by 4 bases and J by 0 bases, with 12 bases between the two germline ends. CDR3 DNA sequence: TGTGCCTGGACCAAAAAAACCCCGAACACCGGGGAGCTGTTTTTT. It is translated as CAWTKKTPNTGELFF.

DNA of the CDR3: TGTGCCAGCAGTGAAGAGGGGCAAAGCTCCTACAATGAGCAGTTCTTC. Protein: CASSEEGQSSYNEQFF. The chain links TRBV6-1 to TRBJ2-1, with D possibly being TRBD1 (5 bases). This CDR3 comprises 16 residues. Germline CDR1 is MNHNS and CDR2 is SASEGT. V dropped 1 base and J dropped 0 bases, with 10 bases sitting between them.

The chain employs TRBV11-2 and TRBJ1-5, with D hard to call. CDR3 length: 13 amino acids. The V gene lost 3 bases and the J gene lost 1 base, with 4 bases spanning the gap. Germline loops: CDR1 SGHAT, CDR2 FQNNGV. CDR3 DNA sequence: TGTGCCAGCAGCTTTGACAGCAATCAGCCCCAGCATTTT. Translated, it gives CASSFDSNQPQHF.

This chain links TRBV4-3 with TRBJ1-1; no clear D gene. CDR3 length: 15 amino acids. Trimming stripped 0 bases from V and 3 bases from J, with 11 bases between. The germline V gene encodes CDR1 LGHNA and CDR2 YSLEER. This CDR3 reads CASSQDRAGYTEAFF. DNA of the CDR3: TGCGCCAGCAGCCAAGATCGAGCCGGGTACACTGAAGCTTTCTTT.

V and J are TRBV7-2 and TRBJ2-1; unclear D gene. This CDR3 comprises 12 residues. Germline assignment: CDR1 SGHTA and CDR2 FQGNSA. V dropped 4 bases and J dropped 7 bases, with 8 bases sitting between them. Here the CDR3 DNA reads TGTGCCAGCAGCTCGGCCTTTAATGAGCAGTTCTTC. This codes for CASSSAFNEQFF.

This clone was detected only a few times. The J gene is TRBJ1-2, the V gene TRBV25-1, with D possibly matching TRBD1 (6 bases). The V gene lost 6 bases and the J gene lost 8 bases, with 19 bases spanning the gap. Per the germline V gene, CDR1 is MGHDK and CDR2 is SYGVNS. CDR3 size: 14 residues. Here the CDR3 DNA reads TGTGCCAGCAGCGCCCCGGGGGCGGGGTGGGGCTACACCTTC. This codes for CASSAPGAGWGYTF.

The gene calls are TRBV11-2 and TRBJ1-5; tentative D call: TRBD1 (5 bases). The CDR3 covers 14 residues. V was clipped by 1 base and J by 7 bases, with 11 bases between them. The germline V gene has CDR1 SGHAT and CDR2 FQNNGV. CDR3: CASSLAGPGQPQHF. The CDR3 bases are TGTGCCAGCAGCTTAGCGGGGCCAGGACAGCCCCAGCATTTT.

J is TRBJ1-4 and V is TRBV14; weak D call: TRBD1 (6 bases). The CDR3 runs 14 residues. V shed 4 bases and J shed 8 bases, with 14 bases lying between them. Germline V gene sequence: CDR1 SGHDN, CDR2 FVKESK. The CDR3 coding sequence is TGTGCCAGCAGCCGGAACACAAGGGGGGAAAAACTGTTTTTT. It encodes CASSRNTRGEKLFF. The full variable domain, completed using reference TRBV14 and TRBJ1-4, is EAGVTQFPSHSVIEKGQTVTLRCDPISGHDNLYWYRRVMGKEIKFLLHFVKESKQDESGMPNNRFLAERTGGTYSTLKVQPAELEDSGVYFCASSRNTRGEKLFFGSGTQLSVL.

The chain is built from TRBV5-1 and TRBJ1-2, with D possibly being TRBD1 (5 bases). The CDR3 is 13 amino acids. V shed 2 bases and J shed 6 bases, with 11 bases lying between them. CDR1 is SGHRS and CDR2 is YFSETQ in the germline V gene. CDR3 sequence reads: CASSLSQGDGYTF. DNA for the CDR3: TGCGCCAGCAGCTTAAGCCAGGGAGATGGCTACACCTTC.

The chain combines TRBV6-5 with TRBJ2-7; 11 nucleotides match TRBD1. This CDR3 is 15 amino acids long. V lost 0 bases to trimming and J lost 3 bases; unmatched junction nucleotides: 1. Germline V gives CDR1 MNHEY, CDR2 SVGAGI. The CDR3 loop reads CASSYSGQGVYEQYF. DNA for the CDR3: TGTGCCAGCAGTTACTCGGGACAGGGGGTCTACGAGCAGTACTTC.

The V and J genes are TRBV5-3 and TRBJ2-5, with D uncertain. TRBV5-3 is labeled an ORF, and its function is uncertain. The CDR3 is 15 residues long. V was trimmed by 0 bases and J by 0 bases, leaving 9 bases between them. CDR3 sequence: CARSLAGRYQETQYF. CDR3 coding DNA: TGTGCCAGAAGCTTGGCTGGGCGGTACCAAGAGACCCAGTACTTC.